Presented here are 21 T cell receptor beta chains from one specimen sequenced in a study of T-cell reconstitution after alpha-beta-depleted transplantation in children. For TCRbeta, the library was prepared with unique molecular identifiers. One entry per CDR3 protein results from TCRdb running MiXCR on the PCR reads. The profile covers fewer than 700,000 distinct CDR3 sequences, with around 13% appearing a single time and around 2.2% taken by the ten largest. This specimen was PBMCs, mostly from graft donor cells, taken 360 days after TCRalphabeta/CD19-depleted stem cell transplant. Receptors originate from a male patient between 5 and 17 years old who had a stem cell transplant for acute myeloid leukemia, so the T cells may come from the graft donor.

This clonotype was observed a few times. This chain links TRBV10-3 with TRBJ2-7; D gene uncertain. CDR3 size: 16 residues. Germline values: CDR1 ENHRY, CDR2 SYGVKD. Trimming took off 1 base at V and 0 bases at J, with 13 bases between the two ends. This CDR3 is CAISEWVGLSSYEQYF. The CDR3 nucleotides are TGTGCCATCAGTGAGTGGGTAGGGCTAAGCTCCTACGAGCAGTACTTC.

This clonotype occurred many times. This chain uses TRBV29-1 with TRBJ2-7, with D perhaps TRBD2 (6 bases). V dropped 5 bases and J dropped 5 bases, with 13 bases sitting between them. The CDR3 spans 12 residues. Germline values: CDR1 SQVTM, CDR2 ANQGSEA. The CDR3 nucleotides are TGCAGCGTTCTTGGGGGAGGCGACGAGCAGTACTTC. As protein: CSVLGGGDEQYF.

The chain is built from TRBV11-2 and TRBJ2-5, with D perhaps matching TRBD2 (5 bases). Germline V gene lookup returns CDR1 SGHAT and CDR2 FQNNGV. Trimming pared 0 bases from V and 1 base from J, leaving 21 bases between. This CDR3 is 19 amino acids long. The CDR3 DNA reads TGTGCCAGCAGCTTAGATTATTCTTCTGGGCACGGGGTCCAAGAGACCCAGTACTTC. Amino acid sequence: CASSLDYSSGHGVQETQYF.

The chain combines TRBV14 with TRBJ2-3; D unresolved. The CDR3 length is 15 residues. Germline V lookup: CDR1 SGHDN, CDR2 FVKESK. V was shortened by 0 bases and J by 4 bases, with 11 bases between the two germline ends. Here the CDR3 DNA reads TGTGCCAGCAGCCAAGAAGGGCGACACGCAGATACGCAGTATTTT. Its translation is CASSQEGRHADTQYF. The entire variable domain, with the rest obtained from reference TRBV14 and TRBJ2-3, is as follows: EAGVTQFPSHSVIEKGQTVTLRCDPISGHDNLYWYRRVMGKEIKFLLHFVKESKQDESGMPNNRFLAERTGGTYSTLKVQPAELEDSGVYFCASSQEGRHADTQYFGPGTRLTVL.

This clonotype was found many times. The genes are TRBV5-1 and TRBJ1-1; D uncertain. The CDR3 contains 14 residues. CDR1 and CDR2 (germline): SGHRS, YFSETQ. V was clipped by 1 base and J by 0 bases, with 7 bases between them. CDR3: CASSLNAVNTEAFF. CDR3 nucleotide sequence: TGCGCCAGCAGCTTGAATGCTGTGAACACTGAAGCTTTCTTT. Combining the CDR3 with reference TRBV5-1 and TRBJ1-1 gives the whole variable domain KAGVTQTPRYLIKTRGQQVTLSCSPISGHRSVSWYQQTPGQGLQFLFEYFSETQRNKGNFPGRFSGRQFSNSRSEMNVSTLELGDSALYLCASSLNAVNTEAFFGQGTRLTVV.

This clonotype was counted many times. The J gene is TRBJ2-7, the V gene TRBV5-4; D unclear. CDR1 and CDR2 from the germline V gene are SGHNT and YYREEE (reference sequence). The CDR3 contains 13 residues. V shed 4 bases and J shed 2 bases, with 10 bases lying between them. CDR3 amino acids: CASSGRDTYEQYF. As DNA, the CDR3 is TGTGCCAGCAGCGGCAGAGATACCTACGAGCAGTACTTC. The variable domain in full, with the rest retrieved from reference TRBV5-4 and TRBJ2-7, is ETGVTQSPTHLIKTRGQQVTLRCSSQSGHNTVSWYQQALGQGPQFIFQYYREEENGRGNFPPRFSGLQFPNYSSELNVNALELDDSALYLCASSGRDTYEQYFGPGTRLTVT.

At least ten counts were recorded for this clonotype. Here the CDR3 DNA reads TGTGCCACCAGTGTCCCGACAACCACTAGTGGTGGCGCCTACAATGAGCAGTTCTTC. Its protein is CATSVPTTTSGGAYNEQFF. The chain carries TRBV24-1 and TRBJ2-1; D perhaps matches TRBD2 (5 bases). With 5 bases removed from V and 2 bases from J, the gap between germline ends came to 24 bases. The CDR3 consists of 19 residues. Germline loops: CDR1 KGHDR, CDR2 SFDVKD.

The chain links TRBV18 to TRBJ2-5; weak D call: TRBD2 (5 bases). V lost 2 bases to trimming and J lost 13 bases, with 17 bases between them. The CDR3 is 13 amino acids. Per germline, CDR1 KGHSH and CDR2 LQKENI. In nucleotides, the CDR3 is TGTGCCAGCTCACCATTCGGTGGGTCAGGACTGTACTTC. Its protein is CASSPFGGSGLYF. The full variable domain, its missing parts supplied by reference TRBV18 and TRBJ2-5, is NAGVMQNPRHLVRRRGQEARLRCSPMKGHSHVYWYRQLPEEGLKFMVYLQKENIIDESGMPKERFSAEFPKEGPSILRIQQVVRGDSAAYFCASSPFGGSGLYFGPGTRLLVL.

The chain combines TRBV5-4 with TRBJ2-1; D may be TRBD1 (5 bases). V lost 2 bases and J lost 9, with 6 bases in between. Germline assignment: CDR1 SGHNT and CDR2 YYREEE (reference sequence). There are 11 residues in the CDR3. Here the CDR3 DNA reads TGTGCCAGCAGCTTTGACAGTGAGCAGTTCTTC. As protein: CASSFDSEQFF.

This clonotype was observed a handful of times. The DNA of the CDR3 is TGTGCCAGCAGCTTGAGGGACAGGGGCCGCACAGATACGCAGTATTTT. As protein: CASSLRDRGRTDTQYF. The rearrangement uses TRBV7-3 and TRBJ2-3; 10 bases line up with TRBD1. Germline V gene sequence: CDR1 SGHTA, CDR2 FQGTGA. Trimming at V came to 3 bases and at J to 1 base, leaving 4 bases not matched to a gene. This CDR3 comprises 16 residues.

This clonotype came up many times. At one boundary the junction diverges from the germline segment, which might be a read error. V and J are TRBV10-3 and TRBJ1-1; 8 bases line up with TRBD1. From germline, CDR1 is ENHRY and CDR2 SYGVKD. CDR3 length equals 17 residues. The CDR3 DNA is TGTGCCATCAGTGATCCCCCAGGGGGCACAGGGAACCCTGAAGCTTTCTTT. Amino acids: CAISDPPGGTGNPEAFF.

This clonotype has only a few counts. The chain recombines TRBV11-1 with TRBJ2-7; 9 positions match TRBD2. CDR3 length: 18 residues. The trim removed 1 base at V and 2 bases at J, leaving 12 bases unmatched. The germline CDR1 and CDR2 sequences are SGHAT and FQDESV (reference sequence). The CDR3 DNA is TGTGCCAGCAGCTTAGAGGATTGGGCCAGCGGGAGGCCCTACGAGCAGTACTTC. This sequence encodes CASSLEDWASGRPYEQYF.

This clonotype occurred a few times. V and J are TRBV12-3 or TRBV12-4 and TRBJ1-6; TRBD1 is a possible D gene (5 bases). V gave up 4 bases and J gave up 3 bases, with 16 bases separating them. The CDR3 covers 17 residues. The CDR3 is CASSSQESIRYNSPLHF. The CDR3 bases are TGTGCCAGCAGTTCACAGGAAAGTATTCGCTATAATTCACCCCTCCACTTT.

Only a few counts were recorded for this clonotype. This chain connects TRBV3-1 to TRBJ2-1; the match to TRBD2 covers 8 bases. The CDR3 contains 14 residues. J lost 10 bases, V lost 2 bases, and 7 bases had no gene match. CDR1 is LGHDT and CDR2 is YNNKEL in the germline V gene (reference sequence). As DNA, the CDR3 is TGTGCCAGCAGCCAACCGGGAGGGCCGAGGGAGCAGTTCTTC. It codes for CASSQPGGPREQFF.

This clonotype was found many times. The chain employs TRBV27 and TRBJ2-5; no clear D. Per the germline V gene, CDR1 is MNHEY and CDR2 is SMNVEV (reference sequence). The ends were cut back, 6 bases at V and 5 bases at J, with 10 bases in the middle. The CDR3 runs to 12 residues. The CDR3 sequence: CASSLSGETQYF. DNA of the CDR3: TGTGCCAGCAGCCTTTCCGGGGAGACCCAGTACTTC.

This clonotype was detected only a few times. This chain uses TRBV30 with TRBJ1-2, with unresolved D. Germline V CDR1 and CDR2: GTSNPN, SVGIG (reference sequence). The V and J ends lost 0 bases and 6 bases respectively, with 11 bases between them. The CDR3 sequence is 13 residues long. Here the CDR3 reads CAWSVNLSNGYTF. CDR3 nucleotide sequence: TGTGCCTGGAGTGTAAACTTGTCTAATGGCTACACCTTC. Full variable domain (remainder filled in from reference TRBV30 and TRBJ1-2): SQTIHQWPATLVQPVGSPLSLECTVEGTSNPNLYWYRQAAGRGLQLLFYSVGIGQISSEVPQNLSASRPQDRQFILSSKKLLLSDSGFYLCAWSVNLSNGYTFGSGTRLTVV.

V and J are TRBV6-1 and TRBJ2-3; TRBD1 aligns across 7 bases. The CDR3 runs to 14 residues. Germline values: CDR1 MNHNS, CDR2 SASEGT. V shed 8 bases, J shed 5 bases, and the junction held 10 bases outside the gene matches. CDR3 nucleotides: TGTGCCAGCGAAGGGGGCCTCTGGGGAGATACGCAGTATTTT. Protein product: CASEGGLWGDTQYF.

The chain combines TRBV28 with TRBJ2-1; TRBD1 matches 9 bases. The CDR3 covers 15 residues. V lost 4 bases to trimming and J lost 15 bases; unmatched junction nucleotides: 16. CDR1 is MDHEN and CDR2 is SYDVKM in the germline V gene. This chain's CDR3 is CASSSGQGLNNRPFF. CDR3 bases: TGTGCCAGCAGTTCTGGACAGGGGTTGAACAACAGGCCGTTCTTC.

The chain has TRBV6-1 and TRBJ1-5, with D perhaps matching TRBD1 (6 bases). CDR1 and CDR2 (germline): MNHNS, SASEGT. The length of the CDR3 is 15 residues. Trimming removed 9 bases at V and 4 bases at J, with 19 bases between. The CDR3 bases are TGTGCCAGGAAGGGGGACTCGGGTCCGAATCAGCCCCAGCATTTT. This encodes CARKGDSGPNQPQHF.

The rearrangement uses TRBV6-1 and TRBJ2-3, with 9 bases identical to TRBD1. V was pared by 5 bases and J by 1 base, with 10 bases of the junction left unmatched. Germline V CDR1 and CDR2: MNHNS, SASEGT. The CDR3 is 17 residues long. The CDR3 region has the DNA TGTGCCAGCAGTCAAGGACAGGGGTGGGTCCGCACAGATACGCAGTATTTT. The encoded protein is CASSQGQGWVRTDTQYF.

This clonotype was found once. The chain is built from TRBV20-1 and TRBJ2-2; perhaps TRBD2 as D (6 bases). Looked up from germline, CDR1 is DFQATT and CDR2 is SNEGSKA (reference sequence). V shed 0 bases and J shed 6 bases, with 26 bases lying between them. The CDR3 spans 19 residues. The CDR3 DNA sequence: TGCAGTGCTAGAGAGGAGCGAGGAAGTGCGGGACTGGGGGCCGGGGAGCTGTTTTTT. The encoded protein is CSAREERGSAGLGAGELFF.